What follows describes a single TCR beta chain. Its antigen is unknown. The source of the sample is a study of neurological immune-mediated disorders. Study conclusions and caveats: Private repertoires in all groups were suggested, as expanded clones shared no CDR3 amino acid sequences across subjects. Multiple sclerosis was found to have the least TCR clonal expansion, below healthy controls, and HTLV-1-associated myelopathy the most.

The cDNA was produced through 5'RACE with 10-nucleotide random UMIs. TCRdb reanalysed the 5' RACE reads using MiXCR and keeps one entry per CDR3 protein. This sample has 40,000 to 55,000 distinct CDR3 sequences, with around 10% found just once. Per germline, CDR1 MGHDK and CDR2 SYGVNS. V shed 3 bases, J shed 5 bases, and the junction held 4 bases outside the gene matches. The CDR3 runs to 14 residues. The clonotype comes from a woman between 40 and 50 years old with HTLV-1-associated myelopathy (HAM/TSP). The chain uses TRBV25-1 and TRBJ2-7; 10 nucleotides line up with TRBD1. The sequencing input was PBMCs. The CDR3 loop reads CASSDPGTGDEQYF. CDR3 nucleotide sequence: TGTGCCAGCAGTGATCCCGGGACAGGGGACGAGCAGTACTTC.